This T cell receptor (beta chain) was sequenced for a study of T cell responses to AZD1222 COVID-19 vaccine. Study results and limitations: CD4 TCRs linked to vaccination spanned spike, dominating at 160-218 and 743-854.

The CDR3 totals 14 residues. Germline-derived CDR1 and CDR2 are LNHDA and SQIVND (reference sequence). Trimming cost V 3 bases and J 1 base, with 9 bases left between them. The repertoire was sequenced with immunoSEQ multiplex PCR; TCRdb's copy has only in-frame clones and lacks some. This sample has 150,000 to 200,000 clones, with around 90% found just once. A word on this clone: Antigen: not known. At the DNA level, this CDR3 is encoded by other sequences in the same sample as well.

The source of this sequence is an adult in good health. The chain joins TRBV19 to TRBJ1-1; D unclear. The input for sequencing was peripheral blood, taken on day 0 of AZD1222 vaccination. In DNA, the CDR3 is TGTGCCAGTAGTATTGAGGGTCGGAACACTGAAGCTTTCTTT. Encoded protein: CASSIEGRNTEAFF.